One sample yielded the 29 T cell receptor beta chains listed below, sequenced in a study of cytomegalovirus exposure and HLA in healthy donors. In the PCR, 60 Vbeta and 13 Jbeta primers were used. TCRdb keeps only in-frame clones here, not all; method: immunoSEQ multiplex PCR. The repertoire consists of some 130,000 clones, with around 80% occurring once and the leading ten covering 6.5% to 7%. The material sequenced was PBMCs. The receptor source for this set is a middle-aged man in good health and CMV-seropositive.

V gene TRBV2 combines with J gene TRBJ2-6, with 7 nucleotides matching TRBD1. The CDR3 totals 15 residues. V trimming: 8 bases; J trimming: 2 bases; junction bases outside the gene matches: 6. Per germline, CDR1 SNHLY and CDR2 FYNNEI. The CDR3 nucleotides are TGTGCCAGCGGGACCGGGACAGCTGGGGCCAACGTCCTGACTTTC. It translates to CASGTGTAGANVLTF.

The chain joins TRBV18 to TRBJ2-5; 9 positions agree with TRBD1. With 3 bases clipped from V and 6 bases from J, the junction kept 8 bases outside the gene matches. The germline V gene encodes CDR1 KGHSH and CDR2 LQKENI. The CDR3 loop spans 15 amino acids. The CDR3 nucleotides read TGTGCCAGCTCACCGGCGACAGGGGGTTTGCAGACCCAGTACTTC. Translation: CASSPATGGLQTQYF.

This sequence joins TRBV7-9 and TRBJ1-2; D not resolved. From germline, CDR1 is SEHNR and CDR2 FQNEAQ (reference sequence). V was shortened by 3 bases and J by 7 bases, with 6 bases between the two germline ends. The CDR3 is made up of 11 amino acids. The CDR3 bases are TGTGCCAGCAGCTTCGACATTGGCTACACCTTC. Protein: CASSFDIGYTF.

The J gene is TRBJ2-7, the V gene TRBV4-1, with TRBD2 as a possible D gene (6 bases). The CDR3 sequence is 13 residues long. V dropped 1 base and J dropped 4 bases, with 8 bases sitting between them. CDR1 and CDR2 from the germline V gene are MGHRA and YSYEKL. The CDR3 DNA reads TGCGCCAGCAGCCAAGTAGCGGAGTACGAGCAGTACTTC. Translated: CASSQVAEYEQYF.

The chain links TRBV30 to TRBJ2-1; a possible D gene is TRBD2 (6 bases). Germline-derived CDR1 and CDR2 are GTSNPN and SVGIG (reference sequence). With 3 bases removed from V and 5 bases from J, the gap between germline ends came to 11 bases. This CDR3 has 13 residues. DNA for the CDR3: TGTGCCTGGAGAAATAGCGGTGACAATGAGCAGTTCTTC. Its protein product is CAWRNSGDNEQFF.

The rearrangement joins TRBV19 to TRBJ1-2; TRBD1 matches at 9 bases. Germline V gene sequence: CDR1 LNHDA, CDR2 SQIVND (reference sequence). The CDR3 runs to 13 residues. Trimming took 7 bases from V and 6 from J; bases not matched to a gene: 6. CDR3 coding DNA: TGTGCCAGTATTAGGACAGGGGAGGATGGCTACACCTTC. The encoded protein is CASIRTGEDGYTF.

This chain connects TRBV4-2 to TRBJ2-3; D is ambiguous. CDR1 LGHNA and CDR2 YNFKEQ come from the germline V gene. This CDR3 is built from 12 residues. V lost 4 bases to trimming and J lost 2 bases, with 4 bases between them. In nucleotides, the CDR3 is TGTGCCAGCAGCCTAAACACAGATACGCAGTATTTT. Translating it yields CASSLNTDTQYF.

This clone turned up a few times. The V and J genes are TRBV30 and TRBJ2-7, with 9 bases identical to TRBD2. The CDR3 runs to 13 residues. V lost 5 bases and J lost 5; bases outside the gene matches: 7. Germline CDR1 GTSNPN, CDR2 SVGIG (reference sequence). CDR3 sequence: CAWSLAGAHEQYF. The CDR3 bases are TGTGCCTGGTCGTTAGCGGGAGCCCACGAGCAGTACTTC.

J is TRBJ2-3 and V is TRBV5-1, with 8 positions matching TRBD2. The CDR3 spans 16 residues. The V gene end was trimmed by 0 bases and the J gene end by 2 bases; junction bases not matched to a gene: 5. Germline CDR1 and CDR2: SGHRS and YFSETQ. The CDR3 region is CASSLGRLAPTDTQYF. The DNA of the CDR3 is TGCGCCAGCAGCTTGGGTAGACTAGCGCCCACAGATACGCAGTATTTT.

The V gene is TRBV6-6, the J gene TRBJ2-7, with D maybe TRBD2 (5 bases). Trimming removed 5 bases from V and 8 bases from J, with 10 bases in between. The CDR3 is 11 amino acids. CDR1 and CDR2 from the germline V gene are MNHNY and SVGAGI (reference sequence). CDR3 bases: TGTGCCAGCAGTCCACGGACTCAGCAGTACTTC. It codes for CASSPRTQQYF.

The chain employs TRBV5-1 and TRBJ2-3; no reliable D call. V was pared by 0 bases and J by 2 bases, with 7 bases between. The CDR3 has 14 amino acids. Germline V gene lookup returns CDR1 SGHRS and CDR2 YFSETQ. In nucleotides, the CDR3 is TGCGCCAGCAGCTTGGGGGCCTCCACAGATACGCAGTATTTT. Protein product: CASSLGASTDTQYF.

In regard to this clone: A read error may produce the germline difference seen at one junction end. Here the CDR3 DNA reads TGTGCCAGCACCGTATTAGCGGGGACTACAGATACGCAGTATTTT. It is translated as CASTVLAGTTDTQYF. The chain recombines TRBV9 with TRBJ2-3; TRBD2 agrees at 8 bases. The CDR3 has 15 amino acids. Germline V gene data show CDR1 as SGDLS and CDR2 as YYNGEE. Complete variable domain (other parts from reference TRBV9 and TRBJ2-3): DSGVTQTPKHLITATGQRVTLRCSPRSGDLSVYWYQQSLDQGLQFLIQYYNGEERAKGNILERFSAQQFPDLHSELNLSSLELGDSALYFCASTVLAGTTDTQYFGPGTRLTVL.

Of note for this clone: Compared with germline, one end of the junction differs, possibly owing to a read error. The CDR3 spells CASSGQNQGTQYF. CDR3 nucleotides: TGTGCCAGCAGTGGACAAAACCAAGGGACCCAGTACTTC. The chain has TRBV6-1 and TRBJ2-5; no clear D gene. CDR3 length equals 13 residues. Germline V gene sequence: CDR1 MNHNS, CDR2 SASEGT.

The rearrangement links TRBV6-1 to TRBJ2-4; TRBD2 aligns across 11 bases. Germline V lookup: CDR1 MNHNS, CDR2 SASEGT. V lost 8 bases and J lost 7; bases outside the gene matches: 10. This CDR3 contains 15 residues. The CDR3 loop is CASAGTSGFKNIQYF. CDR3 bases: TGTGCCAGCGCCGGGACTAGCGGTTTTAAGAACATTCAGTACTTC.

V gene TRBV27 combines with J gene TRBJ1-1, with D possibly matching TRBD1 (6 bases). The CDR3 is 16 amino acids. Germline values: CDR1 MNHEY, CDR2 SMNVEV (reference sequence). The germline V and J ends were trimmed by 4 bases and 1 base, with 16 bases remaining between them. Here the CDR3 reads CASSWGGARQNTEAFF. The CDR3 nucleotides read TGTGCCAGCAGTTGGGGGGGGGCGCGACAGAACACTGAAGCTTTCTTT.

The chain joins TRBV20-1 to TRBJ2-7; D uncertain. Germline V lookup: CDR1 DFQATT, CDR2 SNEGSKA (reference sequence). This CDR3 has 11 residues. V was pared by 0 bases and J by 12 bases, with 12 bases between. Here the CDR3 DNA reads TGCAGTGCTAGAGACGCCAGTCAGCGGTACTTC. This encodes CSARDASQRYF.

This chain links TRBV30 with TRBJ1-1; TRBD1 might be the D (5 bases). The germline V and J ends were trimmed by 4 bases and 5 bases, with 17 bases remaining between them. The germline V gene has CDR1 GTSNPN and CDR2 SVGIG (reference sequence). The CDR3 has 14 amino acids. CDR3 sequence reads: CAWNDSPGGTEAFF. DNA of the CDR3: TGTGCCTGGAACGACTCCCCGGGGGGAACTGAAGCTTTCTTT. The variable domain in full, completed from reference TRBV30 and TRBJ1-1, reads SQTIHQWPATLVQPVGSPLSLECTVEGTSNPNLYWYRQAAGRGLQLLFYSVGIGQISSEVPQNLSASRPQDRQFILSSKKLLLSDSGFYLCAWNDSPGGTEAFFGQGTRLTVV.

The chain combines TRBV4-1 with TRBJ1-2; the D is unclear. This CDR3 spans 14 amino acids. Germline V gives CDR1 MGHRA, CDR2 YSYEKL. Trimming shortened V by 1 base and J by 5 bases, and 11 bases separated the two germline ends. In DNA form, the CDR3 reads TGCGCCAGCAGCCAAGCAGCGACGGAATATGGCTACACCTTC. Translating it yields CASSQAATEYGYTF.

The chain is built from TRBV6-1 and TRBJ2-7; 11 bases fit TRBD2. CDR1 MNHNS and CDR2 SASEGT come from the germline V gene. CDR3 length: 15 residues. Trimming removed 6 bases from V and 0 bases from J; junction bases left unmatched: 4. The chain's CDR3 is CASRTSGASSYEQYF. Here the CDR3 DNA reads TGTGCCAGCAGGACTAGCGGGGCGAGCTCCTACGAGCAGTACTTC.

This rearrangement joins TRBV5-1 to TRBJ2-7, with 7 bases aligning to TRBD1. V lost 2 bases, J lost 6 bases, and 8 bases stayed unmatched. The CDR3 totals 14 residues. Germline CDR1 and CDR2: SGHRS and YFSETQ. The CDR3 DNA is TGCGCCAGCAGCTTAGGACAGGACGGACGCGAGCAGTACTTC. It encodes CASSLGQDGREQYF.

V and J are TRBV27 and TRBJ1-5; tentative D call: TRBD1 (5 bases). This CDR3 has 16 amino acids. The ends were cut back, 6 bases at V and 3 bases at J, with 18 bases in the middle. Germline CDR1 is MNHEY and CDR2 is SMNVEV (reference sequence). CDR3 DNA: TGTGCCAGCAGGGCCAGGGAGGGCTCCTTCAATCAGCCCCAGCATTTT. It translates to CASRAREGSFNQPQHF.

V and J are TRBV5-1 and TRBJ2-1, with TRBD1 identical over 7 bases. The germline V gene has CDR1 SGHRS and CDR2 YFSETQ. Unmatched junction bases numbered 11, after V lost 4 bases and J lost 7 bases. This CDR3 has 15 amino acids. Here the CDR3 DNA reads TGCGCCAGCAGCGGACCCGGGACAGTCGGTAATGAGCAGTTCTTC. It is translated as CASSGPGTVGNEQFF.

The V call is TRBV21-1, the J call TRBJ2-7; TRBD2, the table's D call, lacks a check against the DNA. TRBV21-1 is designated a pseudogene. CDR3 length: 16 residues. The CDR3 here is CASSGGLIVHSYEQYF. As DNA, the CDR3 is TGTGCCAGCAGCGGAGGGTTAATCGTACATTCGTACGAGCAGTACTTC.

This clone was observed a few times. This chain uses TRBV2 with TRBJ1-1; D is perhaps TRBD1 (5 bases). Germline V lookup: CDR1 SNHLY, CDR2 FYNNEI. The V end was cut by 9 bases, the J end by 6 bases, with 14 bases between. The CDR3 has 12 residues. CDR3 in DNA: TGTGCCAGTAAGGGGACTCGGGCTGAAGCTTTCTTT. The encoded protein is CASKGTRAEAFF.

The CDR3 spells CASSFLLGQGEQYF. The CDR3 DNA sequence: TGTGCCAGCAGTTTCTTGTTAGGACAAGGGGAGCAGTACTTC. The chain is built from TRBV27 and TRBJ2-7; D possibly corresponds to TRBD1 (5 bases). Germline V gene sequence: CDR1 MNHEY, CDR2 SMNVEV (reference sequence). The ends were cut back, 3 bases at V and 7 bases at J, with 16 bases in the middle. CDR3 length: 14 residues.

The chain uses TRBV7-9 and TRBJ2-5; 9 bases are a match to TRBD1. In germline, CDR1 is SEHNR, CDR2 FQNEAQ (reference sequence). V gave up 6 bases and J gave up 6 bases; unmatched junction bases: 5. This CDR3 has 13 amino acids. The DNA of the CDR3 is TGTGCCAGCAGGGACAGGGGTGGCAAGACCCAGTACTTC. The encoded protein is CASRDRGGKTQYF.

V gene TRBV15 combines with J gene TRBJ1-5; TRBD1 agrees at 11 bases. The CDR3 totals 15 residues. From germline, CDR1 is LNHNV and CDR2 YYDKDF (reference sequence). Germline trimming cut 5 bases from V and 3 bases from J; bases unmatched to any gene: 3. The CDR3 DNA is TGTGCCACCAGCGGGACAGGGGGGAACAATCAGCCCCAGCATTTT. Translated, it gives CATSGTGGNNQPQHF.

The CDR3 region is CAISVVLASGYNEQFF. DNA of the CDR3: TGTGCCATCAGTGTAGTTTTGGCTAGCGGGTACAATGAGCAGTTCTTC. This rearrangement joins TRBV10-3 to TRBJ2-1; 8 positions agree with TRBD2. Germline trimming cut 4 bases from V and 4 bases from J; bases unmatched to any gene: 9. The germline gives CDR1 ENHRY, CDR2 SYGVKD. CDR3 length equals 16 residues.

DNA of the CDR3: TGTGCCTGGGGGACAGGGGGCGCAGATACGCAGTATTTT. This sequence encodes CAWGTGGADTQYF. This rearrangement joins TRBV30 to TRBJ2-3; 12 bases map to TRBD1. V lost 5 bases, J lost 4 bases, and 1 base stayed unmatched. The CDR3 has 13 residues. Germline-derived CDR1 and CDR2 are GTSNPN and SVGIG (reference sequence).